The 2 T cell receptor beta chains below come from one sample, sequenced in a study of shared clonotypes between healthy human individuals (dated by TCRdb to between 2020 and 2021). Libraries were built with the immunoSEQ multiplex PCR assay. TCRdb's version of the immuneACCESS table is confined to in-frame rearrangements and falls short of the full clone set. An unresolved V gene accounts for under half of the shortfall where checked; the remainder is of unknown origin. For this sample there are approximately 2.5 million clones; 80% to 95% appear just once. The leading ten clones occupy 0.36% of the sample. Sequencing was done on a sample of naive CD4+ T cells from PBMCs. In light of the paper, this sample's cell subset or site label describes: CD45RA+ positively selected. The receptors stem from a man aged 18 to 30 in good health. Some clones in this sample may be carry-over from other donors' samples.

V is TRBV6-6 and J is TRBJ1-1; D remains unclear. V shed 2 bases and J shed 6 bases, with 13 bases lying between them. CDR3 size: 14 residues. Germline V gives CDR1 MNHNY, CDR2 SVGAGI (reference sequence). This CDR3 is CASSYPSLAAEAFF. DNA for the CDR3: TGTGCCAGCAGTTACCCCTCCCTGGCAGCTGAAGCTTTCTTT.

This chain joins TRBV5-1 and TRBJ2-5; D remains unclear. The germline V and J ends were trimmed by 0 bases and 2 bases, with 8 bases remaining between them. CDR3 size: 14 residues. Per germline, CDR1 SGHRS and CDR2 YFSETQ. CDR3 residues: CASSLGSPQETQYF. The CDR3 DNA follows: TGCGCCAGCAGCTTGGGAAGCCCACAAGAGACCCAGTACTTC.